Here is one T cell receptor (beta chain) with its context. Repertoires were generated with immunoSEQ multiplex PCR, while TCRdb's copy carries only in-frame clones and drops some. The sample holds 65,000 to 75,000 clones, roughly nine tenths seen once. This CDR3 is 16 amino acids long. V lost 4 bases to trimming and J lost 5 bases; unmatched junction nucleotides: 7. Germline V lookup: CDR1 SGHRS, CDR2 YFSETQ. This entry belongs to a study of control samples from healthy donors and cancer patients. This TCR came from a woman in her forties or fifties in good health. The chain uses TRBV5-1 and TRBJ2-5, with 14 bases that match TRBD2. Sequenced material: blood. In DNA, the CDR3 is TGCGCCAGCAGCCCCGGGACTAGCGGGAGTTGGGAGACCCAGTACTTC. Its translation is CASSPGTSGSWETQYF.